These 19 T cell receptor beta chains were sequenced from one sample in a study of response to subunit inactivated influenza vaccine. MiXCR was run by TCRdb on the RT-PCR reads, yielding one entry per CDR3 protein. The sample lists almost 600,000 distinct CDR3 sequences; 14% were seen once. This material consisted of PBMCs from blood, taken less than 13 days after vaccination. The origin of the receptors is a man in his fifties who received an inactivated influenza vaccine.

This clonotype was seen a few times. V usage is TRBV29-1 and J usage is TRBJ2-7; D uncertain. This CDR3 has 12 amino acids. The germline gives CDR1 SQVTM, CDR2 ANQGSEA. V gave up 0 bases and J gave up 3 bases, with 6 bases separating them. The CDR3 DNA reads as TGCAGCGTTGAAGATTCCGGCTACGAGCAGTACTTC. Residues: CSVEDSGYEQYF.

This clonotype appeared a few times. The chain combines TRBV20-1 with TRBJ2-7; no clear D. The CDR3 length is 11 residues. Germline loops: CDR1 DFQATT, CDR2 SNEGSKA (reference sequence). V lost 6 bases, J lost 4 bases, and 10 bases lay in between. This CDR3 reads CSAPIQYEQYF. CDR3 nucleotide sequence: TGCAGTGCGCCTATACAGTACGAGCAGTACTTC.

There are many counts of this clonotype. This chain uses TRBV5-1 with TRBJ1-1, with TRBD1 matching over 9 bases. Germline lookup yields CDR1 SGHRS and CDR2 YFSETQ. The CDR3 spans 14 residues. V shed 4 bases, J shed 5 bases, and the junction held 6 bases outside the gene matches. In DNA form, the CDR3 reads TGCGCCAGCAGCCTAGGACAGGGGAAGACTGAAGCTTTCTTT. It codes for CASSLGQGKTEAFF.

This sequence joins TRBV7-2 and TRBJ2-1; possibly TRBD2 for D (5 bases). Trimming left V 2 bases short and J 6 bases short, with 11 bases between. Germline assignment: CDR1 SGHTA and CDR2 FQGNSA. The CDR3 totals 14 residues. The DNA for the CDR3 is TGTGCCAGCAGCTTAAGTCGAGGGTTCAATGAGCAGTTCTTC. Translation: CASSLSRGFNEQFF.

The chain is built from TRBV7-9 and TRBJ2-3; D not resolved. V lost 2 bases to trimming and J lost 13 bases, with 13 bases between them. Looked up from germline, CDR1 is SEHNR and CDR2 is FQNEAQ (reference sequence). This CDR3 is 12 amino acids long. The DNA of the CDR3 is TGTGCCAGCAGCTTATCGGGCAGTGAGAAGTATTTT. This translates into CASSLSGSEKYF.

This clonotype was seen a handful of times. The chain is built from TRBV20-1 and TRBJ2-7; 8 bases are a match to TRBD1. V shed 4 bases and J 0 bases; nucleotides not matched to a gene: 5. In germline, CDR1 is DFQATT, CDR2 SNEGSKA (reference sequence). The CDR3 spans 14 residues. The CDR3 DNA sequence: TGCAGTGCTATGGACAGGGAGAGCTCCTACGAGCAGTACTTC. Its translation: CSAMDRESSYEQYF.

The V call is TRBV12-2, the J call TRBJ2-3; TRBD1, the D gene given by the table, was not confirmed from the DNA. TRBV12-2 is a pseudogene. The CDR3 extends over 18 amino acids. The CDR3 loop is CASRLAILGGYLTDTQYF. The CDR3 nucleotides read TGTGCAAGTCGCTTAGCCATATTGGGGGGCTACCTCACAGATACGCAGTATTTT.

Only a few counts were recorded for this clonotype. The gene calls are TRBV6-2 or TRBV6-3 and TRBJ2-7; D possibly matches TRBD1 or TRBD2 (5 bases each). Between the trimmed V and J ends, which lost 10 bases and 2 bases, there was a span of 15 bases. CDR3 length: 13 residues. From germline, CDR1 is MNHEY and CDR2 SVGEGT. The CDR3 is CATSRDDPYEQYF. In nucleotides, the CDR3 is TGTGCCACCAGCCGGGACGATCCCTACGAGCAGTACTTC.

Details on this clonotype: This may come from a read error, since a much larger clone is one base off. This chain connects TRBV29-1 to TRBJ2-2; 7 nucleotides align to TRBD1. CDR1 and CDR2 from the germline V gene are SQVTM and ANQGSEA. This CDR3 region has 14 residues. This CDR3 reads CSVGTGQITGEMFF. The CDR3 DNA sequence: TGCAGCGTTGGTACGGGACAGATCACCGGGGAGATGTTTTTT.

This chain joins TRBV20-1 and TRBJ2-3; TRBD1 agrees at 7 bases. Trimming took 5 bases from V and 5 from J; bases not matched to a gene: 7. From germline, CDR1 is DFQATT and CDR2 SNEGSKA (reference sequence). The CDR3 length is 13 residues. The CDR3, as DNA: TGCAGTGCTCATGGACAGGCGGGAGATACGCAGTATTTT. Encoded protein: CSAHGQAGDTQYF.

The chain links TRBV3-1 to TRBJ2-4; either TRBD1 or TRBD2 may supply D (5 bases each). V was trimmed by 0 bases and J by 15 bases, leaving 15 bases between them. The CDR3 length is 13 residues. Germline values: CDR1 LGHDT, CDR2 YNNKEL (reference sequence). The CDR3 loop reads CASSQDHARGLYF. The DNA of the CDR3 is TGTGCCAGCAGCCAAGATCATGCGAGGGGCCTGTACTTC.

The genes are TRBV12-3 or TRBV12-4 and TRBJ2-5, with D perhaps TRBD1 (6 bases). The V gene lost 7 bases and the J gene lost 4 bases, with 16 bases spanning the gap. This CDR3 comprises 14 residues. The CDR3 protein is CASTSDRRRETQYF. The CDR3 region has the DNA TGTGCCAGCACGTCTGACAGGCGGCGAGAGACCCAGTACTTC.

This chain links TRBV5-1 with TRBJ1-1, with TRBD1 as a possible D gene (6 bases). CDR1 is SGHRS and CDR2 is YFSETQ in the germline V gene. The CDR3 extends over 16 amino acids. V was clipped by 3 bases and J by 1 base, with 16 bases between them. CDR3 protein: CASSSTHGQRNTEAFF. The CDR3 DNA is TGCGCCAGCAGCTCAACCCATGGACAGAGGAACACTGAAGCTTTCTTT.

This clonotype was seen a few times. The chain joins TRBV15 to TRBJ2-7; 9 nucleotides match TRBD1. The CDR3 has 15 residues. Germline CDR1 is LNHNV and CDR2 is YYDKDF (reference sequence). Trimming at V came to 6 bases and at J to 5 bases, leaving 11 bases not matched to a gene. CDR3 nucleotides: TGTGCCACCAGTCGCGGAGGACAGGGGATCGACGAGCAGTACTTC. Encoded protein: CATSRGGQGIDEQYF.

In its sample, this clonotype was seen a few times. The CDR3 spells CSAKGLAGVESYNEQFF. The CDR3 coding sequence is TGCAGTGCTAAAGGGCTAGCGGGAGTAGAATCCTACAATGAGCAGTTCTTC. The chain carries TRBV20-1 and TRBJ2-1; TRBD2 matches at 10 bases. The CDR3 totals 17 residues. Germline-derived CDR1 and CDR2 are DFQATT and SNEGSKA (reference sequence). The trim removed 4 bases at V and 1 base at J, leaving 10 bases unmatched.

The sample holds many counts of this clonotype. The chain combines TRBV7-2 with TRBJ2-7; D remains ambiguous. Germline CDR1 SGHTA, CDR2 FQGNSA. Trimming shortened V by 5 bases and J by 6 bases, and 11 bases separated the two germline ends. The CDR3 covers 12 residues. The CDR3 is CASSPPTAEQYF. The DNA for the CDR3 is TGTGCCAGCAGCCCACCTACCGCCGAGCAGTACTTC.

The sample holds a few counts of this clonotype. This rearrangement joins TRBV5-1 to TRBJ2-7; 10 bases align to TRBD1. CDR3 length: 14 amino acids. Germline CDR1 SGHRS, CDR2 YFSETQ. J lost 4 bases, V lost 2 bases, and 3 bases had no gene match. CDR3 DNA sequence: TGCGCCAGCAGCTTCGGGACAGGGGAATACGAGCAGTACTTC. Translated, it gives CASSFGTGEYEQYF.

V is TRBV6-5 and J is TRBJ2-2; D not resolved. Trimming took off 3 bases at V and 4 bases at J, with 9 bases between the two ends. From germline, CDR1 is MNHEY and CDR2 SVGAGI. The CDR3 extends over 14 amino acids. The CDR3 nucleotides read TGTGCCAGCAGTTATGGGCCGAGCACCGGGGAGCTGTTTTTT. It codes for CASSYGPSTGELFF.

In its sample, this clonotype was seen a few times. The rearrangement links TRBV10-3 to TRBJ1-1; a possible D gene is TRBD1 (6 bases). With 2 bases removed from V and 7 bases from J, the gap between germline ends came to 11 bases. In germline, CDR1 is ENHRY, CDR2 SYGVKD. CDR3 length equals 13 residues. The CDR3 loop reads CAISETPQGEAFF. The CDR3 nucleotides are TGTGCCATCAGTGAGACCCCACAGGGTGAAGCTTTCTTT.